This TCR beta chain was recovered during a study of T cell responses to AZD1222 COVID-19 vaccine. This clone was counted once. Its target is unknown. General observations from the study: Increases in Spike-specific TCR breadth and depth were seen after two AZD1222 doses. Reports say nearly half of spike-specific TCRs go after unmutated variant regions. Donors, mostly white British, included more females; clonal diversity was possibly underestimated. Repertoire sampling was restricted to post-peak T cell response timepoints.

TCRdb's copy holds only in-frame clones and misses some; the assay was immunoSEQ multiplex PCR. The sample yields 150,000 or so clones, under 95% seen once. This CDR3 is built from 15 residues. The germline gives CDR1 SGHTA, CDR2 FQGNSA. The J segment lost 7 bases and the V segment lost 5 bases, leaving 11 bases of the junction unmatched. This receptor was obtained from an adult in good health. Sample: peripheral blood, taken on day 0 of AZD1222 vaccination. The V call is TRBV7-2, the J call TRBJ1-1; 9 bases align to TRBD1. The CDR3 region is CASSRNRGHFGEAFF. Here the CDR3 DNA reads TGTGCCAGCAGCCGTAACAGGGGGCATTTCGGTGAAGCTTTCTTT.